This TCR beta chain appears in the sequencing data of a study (dated by TCRdb to the mid-2010s). Libraries came from RT-PCR. Sequencing was carried out with an Illumina MiSeq. TCRdb passed the public sequencing reads through fastp at Q25 and MiXCR, retaining productive beta sequences. CDR3 protein sequences are deduplicated, and each keeps its most common genes and DNA. The sample data list about 680,000 distinct CDR3 sequences, and 12% to 15% of these were observed just once. The leading ten clones occupy around 3.3% of the sample. Only a few counts were recorded for this clonotype. Its cognate antigen has yet to be identified. No much larger clone exists at a distance of one base, and base qualities are not known. The clonotype originates from a female donor in good health, serving as a healthy control. The source material was memory CD4+ T cells from blood.

DNA sequence: TGTGCCAGCAGCGTAGGTCCGGGAGGGCCAGGCAATGAGCAGTTCTTC. It translates as CASSVGPGGPGNEQFF. This sequence uses TRBV9 and TRBJ2-1, with 8 bases aligning to TRBD2. Reading the germline V gene gives CDR1 SGDLS and CDR2 YYNGEE. The CDR3 covers 16 residues, taking in both the cysteine and the phenylalanine. Just CDR3 DNA is preserved here, 48 bases in frame from base 1. V trim: 0 bases; J trim: 6 bases; unmatched bases: 8.